A single sample gave rise to the 10 T cell receptor beta chains below, sequenced in a study of T cells in women clearing cervical HPV infection. TCRdb keeps only in-frame clones here, not all; method: immunoSEQ multiplex PCR. The sample yields 12,000 or so clones, of which the top ten take up around 25%. Sequenced material: blood buffy coat. All receptors derive from a woman between 18 and 70 years old with a cervical HPV16 infection that either progressed to CIN3+ or cleared (not recorded which).

For this clone: With the read ending 3 residues before the CDR3 end, the germline J gene is used to fill in that end. The chain combines TRBV5-5 with TRBJ2-3, with D unresolved. The CDR3 loop spans 14 amino acids. V was cut by 3 bases and J by 4 bases, with 12 bases left in between. CDR1 is SGHKS, CDR2 YYEKEE, per germline (reference sequence). CDR3: CASSSSLWPDTQYF. Incomplete CDR3 DNA: TGTGCCAGCAGCTCCTCTTTATGGCCAGATACG. Full variable domain (remainder filled in from reference TRBV5-5 and TRBJ2-3): DAGVTQSPTHLIKTRGQQVTLRCSPISGHKSVSWYQQVLGQGPQFIFQYYEKEERGRGNFPDRFSARQFPNYSSELNVNALLLGDSALYLCASSSSLWPDTQYFGPGTRLTVL.

As regards this clone: The missing CDR3 end, 3 residues past where the read stops, is filled in from the germline J gene. V is TRBV25-1 and J is TRBJ2-7; D may correspond to TRBD1 or TRBD2 (6 bases each). The germline V gene encodes CDR1 MGHDK and CDR2 SYGVNS. Trimming cost V 4 bases and J 2 bases, with 9 bases left between them. This CDR3 contains 13 residues. The covered CDR3 bases are TGTGCCAGCAGTGGCGGGACACCCTACGAG. The encoded protein is CASSGGTPYE. The whole CDR3 sequence is CASSGGTPYEQYF.

Details on this clone: The read stops 3 residues short of the end of the CDR3; the missing end is completed from the germline J gene. J is TRBJ2-3 and V is TRBV18, with D perhaps matching TRBD1 (6 bases). The germline V and J ends were trimmed by 2 bases and 2 bases, with 20 bases remaining between them. The length of the CDR3 is 18 residues. CDR1 KGHSH and CDR2 LQKENI come from the germline V gene. This CDR3 reads CASSPNAPDRTHTDTQYF. CDR3 DNA, as far as it was read: TGTGCCAGCTCACCAAACGCTCCAGACAGGACCCACACAGATACG. Filled out from reference TRBV18 and TRBJ2-3, the complete variable domain reads NAGVMQNPRHLVRRRGQEARLRCSPMKGHSHVYWYRQLPEEGLKFMVYLQKENIIDESGMPKERFSAEFPKEGPSILRIQQVVRGDSAAYFCASSPNAPDRTHTDTQYFGPGTRLTVL.

CDR3 DNA (partial): TGCGCCAGCAGTGAACTTGGGGCCTCCACC. This translates into CASSELGAST. The complete CDR3 protein is CASSELGASTQYF. This chain joins TRBV10-2 and TRBJ2-5; the D gene is possibly TRBD1 (5 bases). The DNA ends 3 residues before the CDR3 does, and the rest of the CDR3 is filled in from the germline J gene. Germline-derived CDR1 and CDR2 are WSHSY and SAAADI. The CDR3 has 13 residues.

As regards this clone: The read gets to within 3 residues of the CDR3 end, and the germline J gene fills in the rest. The rearrangement joins TRBV2 to TRBJ1-4; D remains unclear. V lost 6 bases to trimming and J lost 8 bases, with 13 bases between them. Per germline, CDR1 SNHLY and CDR2 FYNNEI. This CDR3 spans 13 amino acids. The CDR3 protein is CASRILSEEKLFF. The DNA read from the CDR3 is TGTGCCAGCAGGATCTTGAGCGAGGAAAAA.

Turning to this clone: The sequenced fragment ends 3 residues before the CDR3 boundary, so the rest is inferred from the germline J gene. The V call is TRBV6-1, the J call TRBJ1-2; D unresolved. CDR3 size: 16 residues. Trimming removed 1 base at V and 4 bases at J, with 16 bases between. From germline, CDR1 is MNHNS and CDR2 SASEGT. The CDR3 loop is CASSEEGIQAAYGYTF. The sequenced part of the CDR3 DNA is TGTGCCAGCAGTGAAGAAGGAATCCAGGCAGCCTATGGC.

Comment on this clone: The CDR3 is cut off 3 residues early in the read; its end comes from the germline J gene. The chain uses TRBV7-2 and TRBJ2-7; 7 bases map to TRBD2. The CDR3 has 15 residues. CDR1 SGHTA and CDR2 FQGNSA come from the germline V gene. The V segment lost 5 bases and the J segment 0 bases; nucleotides outside the gene matches: 7. CDR3 loop: CASSASGVSSYEQYF. Incomplete CDR3 DNA: TGTGCCAGCAGCGCCAGCGGGGTCAGCTCCTACGAG.

Comment on this clone: From the germline J gene comes the end of the CDR3, since the read stops 3 residues before it. V and J are TRBV20-1 and TRBJ2-3, with D possibly being TRBD2 (5 bases). Germline V gene lookup returns CDR1 DFQATT and CDR2 SNEGSKA (reference sequence). The CDR3 spans 16 residues. Trimming took 0 bases from V and 3 from J, leaving 16 bases between them. This CDR3 reads CSARDAPRGYTDTQYF. The CDR3 DNA, read in part, is TGCAGTGCTAGAGATGCCCCCCGAGGGTATACAGATACG.

Turning to this clone: From the germline J gene comes the end of the CDR3, since the read stops 3 residues before it. This chain joins TRBV2 and TRBJ1-1, with a possible D match to TRBD1 (5 bases). Germline V gene sequence: CDR1 SNHLY, CDR2 FYNNEI. The CDR3 has 13 residues. The V end lost 6 bases, the J end lost 5 bases, and 13 bases lay between the germline ends. The CDR3 DNA, read in part, is TGTGCCAGCAGAGGAGAGGGGATGACTGAA. Translation gives CASRGEGMTE. The whole CDR3 protein is CASRGEGMTEAFF.

Comments on this clone: The read terminates 3 residues ahead of where the CDR3 ends, so the germline J gene completes it. The V and J genes are TRBV5-1 and TRBJ1-2; TRBD1 might be the D (5 bases). This CDR3 region has 11 residues. CDR1 and CDR2 (germline): SGHRS, YFSETQ. CDR3 DNA (partial): TGCGCCAGCAGCTGGGGGGGTAGC. Its protein is CASSWGGS. The CDR3 in its entirety is CASSWGGSYTF. The whole variable domain, filled in from reference TRBV5-1 and TRBJ1-2, reads KAGVTQTPRYLIKTRGQQVTLSCSPISGHRSVSWYQQTPGQGLQFLFEYFSETQRNKGNFPGRFSGRQFSNSRSEMNVSTLELGDSALYLCASSWGGSYTFGSGTRLTVV.